The rows below give T cell receptor beta chains drawn from one sample of a study of T cell repertoires in cytomegalovirus infection. Their target antigens are unknown. MiXCR was run by TCRdb on the reads, yielding one entry per CDR3 protein. The data show 550,000 to 850,000 distinct CDR3 sequences, 30% to 35% seen once. The sample was cultured PBMCs, taken from culture after CMV antigen stimulation. These receptors originate from a human donor in good health (CMV status not recorded). Some clones in this sample may be carry-over from other donors' samples. Both conserved end residues are part of each CDR3. The order of the fields is clone size, CDR3 length, D gene, J gene, V gene, CDR3 DNA, CDR3 protein. A D gene is named only where the DNA matches it firmly. Clone size appears in some rows only: once, few, many, or a class for an expanded clone.

clone size: many
CDR3 length: 15
D gene: TRBD2
J gene: TRBJ2-1
V gene: TRBV7-2
CDR3 DNA: TGTGCCAGCAGCTTAGACGGGGGGGCCTACAATGAGCAGTTCTTC
CDR3 protein: CASSLDGGAYNEQFF

clone size: .
CDR3 length: 14
D gene: .
J gene: TRBJ2-7
V gene: TRBV4-1
CDR3 DNA: TGCGCCAGCAGCCAAGAGGGCAGGGGATACGAGCAGTACTTC
CDR3 protein: CASSQEGRGYEQYF

clone size: few
CDR3 length: 13
D gene: .
J gene: TRBJ1-2
V gene: TRBV28
CDR3 DNA: TGTGCCAGCAGTTTACAGTTTACCTATGGCTACACCTTC
CDR3 protein: CASSLQFTYGYTF

clone size: .
CDR3 length: 16
D gene: TRBD2
J gene: TRBJ2-3
V gene: TRBV20-1
CDR3 DNA: TGCAGTGCTGGCCAGACTAGCGGGACTAGCACAGATACGCAGTATTTT
CDR3 protein: CSAGQTSGTSTDTQYF

clone size: few
CDR3 length: 20
D gene: TRBD1
J gene: TRBJ2-4
V gene: TRBV9
CDR3 DNA: TGTGCCAGCAGCTTCACCGCCGGGACAGGGACGGGAGTAGCCAAAAACATTCAGTACTTC
CDR3 protein: CASSFTAGTGTGVAKNIQYF

clone size: many
CDR3 length: 14
D gene: TRBD2
J gene: TRBJ2-3
V gene: TRBV5-1
CDR3 DNA: TGTGCCAGCAGCTTGCGGGGGACCACAGATACGCAGTATTTT
CDR3 protein: CASSLRGTTDTQYF

clone size: few
CDR3 length: 14
D gene: .
J gene: TRBJ2-1
V gene: TRBV7-8
CDR3 DNA: TGTGCCAGCCGCGAGGGGCTCACCTCGGGTGAGCAGTTCTTC
CDR3 protein: CASREGLTSGEQFF

clone size: few
CDR3 length: 12
D gene: TRBD2
J gene: TRBJ2-7
V gene: TRBV20-1
CDR3 DNA: TGCAGTGCTATAGCGGGCCGCTACGAGCAGTACTTC
CDR3 protein: CSAIAGRYEQYF

clone size: .
CDR3 length: 16
D gene: TRBD2
J gene: TRBJ2-3
V gene: TRBV20-1
CDR3 DNA: TGCAGTGCTAGAAGATCTAGCGGGGGGAGCACAGATACGCAGTATTTT
CDR3 protein: CSARRSSGGSTDTQYF

clone size: .
CDR3 length: 15
D gene: TRBD1
J gene: TRBJ1-4
V gene: TRBV4-1
CDR3 DNA: TGCGCCAGCAGCCAGGGGACAGGGCCTAATGAAAAACTGTTTTTT
CDR3 protein: CASSQGTGPNEKLFF

clone size: .
CDR3 length: 14
D gene: .
J gene: TRBJ2-5
V gene: TRBV10-3
CDR3 DNA: TGTGCCATCAGTGATTCGGAGGGCACAGAGACCCAGTACTTC
CDR3 protein: CAISDSEGTETQYF

clone size: .
CDR3 length: 14
D gene: .
J gene: TRBJ1-5
V gene: TRBV5-4
CDR3 DNA: TGTGCCAGCAGCTCGGAGGGGCGTTATCAGCCCCAGCATTTT
CDR3 protein: CASSSEGRYQPQHF

clone size: once
CDR3 length: 20
D gene: TRBD2
J gene: TRBJ2-7
V gene: TRBV7-2
CDR3 DNA: TGTGCCAGCAGCTTAGCAGAAGCGGGAGGGTCTCCCGAGGGAGTTTACGAGCAGTACTTC
CDR3 protein: CASSLAEAGGSPEGVYEQYF

clone size: once
CDR3 length: 15
D gene: TRBD1
J gene: TRBJ2-5
V gene: TRBV5-4
CDR3 DNA: TGTGCCAGCAGCTTACCCGGACAGGTGCAAGAGACCCAGTACTTC
CDR3 protein: CASSLPGQVQETQYF

clone size: few
CDR3 length: 13
D gene: .
J gene: TRBJ2-1
V gene: TRBV24-1
CDR3 DNA: TGTGCCACCAGTGATTTGCAAGACGATGAGCAGTTCTTC
CDR3 protein: CATSDLQDDEQFF

clone size: many
CDR3 length: 16
D gene: .
J gene: TRBJ2-3
V gene: TRBV7-2
CDR3 DNA: TGTGCCAGCAGCTCCCGGCGTGGACGGGAGACAGATACGCAGTATTTT
CDR3 protein: CASSSRRGRETDTQYF

clone size: .
CDR3 length: 15
D gene: .
J gene: TRBJ1-5
V gene: TRBV7-8
CDR3 DNA: TGTGCCAGCAGCTTAGGTTCGCCTGGTAGTCAGCCCCAGCATTTT
CDR3 protein: CASSLGSPGSQPQHF

clone size: few
CDR3 length: 15
D gene: .
J gene: TRBJ2-3
V gene: TRBV5-6
CDR3 DNA: TGTGCCAGCAGCTTGCTTGGGATCGGCACAGATACGCAGTATTTT
CDR3 protein: CASSLLGIGTDTQYF

clone size: few
CDR3 length: 16
D gene: .
J gene: TRBJ2-3
V gene: TRBV19
CDR3 DNA: TGTGCCAGTAGCCCTCGGGGAGGGGGCAGCACAGATACGCAGTATTTT
CDR3 protein: CASSPRGGGSTDTQYF

clone size: .
CDR3 length: 13
D gene: .
J gene: TRBJ2-2
V gene: TRBV2
CDR3 DNA: TGTGCCAGCACTTTAAGCAACACCGGGGAGCTGTTTTTT
CDR3 protein: CASTLSNTGELFF

clone size: many
CDR3 length: 13
D gene: .
J gene: TRBJ2-5
V gene: TRBV7-2
CDR3 DNA: TGTGCCAGCAGCTTAGACGCCGTAAAGACCCAGTACTTC
CDR3 protein: CASSLDAVKTQYF

clone size: .
CDR3 length: 14
D gene: .
J gene: TRBJ2-5
V gene: TRBV20-1
CDR3 DNA: TGCAGTGCTAGTTCCGGCCAGACTGGAGAGACCCAGTACTTC
CDR3 protein: CSASSGQTGETQYF

clone size: few
CDR3 length: 17
D gene: TRBD2
J gene: TRBJ2-3
V gene: TRBV7-9
CDR3 DNA: TGTGCCAGCCGTAGCGGGGGGACCCCGTCTAGCACAGATACGCAGTATTTT
CDR3 protein: CASRSGGTPSSTDTQYF

clone size: few
CDR3 length: 15
D gene: TRBD1
J gene: TRBJ1-1
V gene: TRBV12-5
CDR3 DNA: TGTGCTAGTGGCCGCCCGCGACTCCGGGACAGGGAAGCTTTCTTT
CDR3 protein: CASGRPRLRDREAFF

clone size: .
CDR3 length: 17
D gene: TRBD1
J gene: TRBJ1-5
V gene: TRBV7-2
CDR3 DNA: TGTGCCAGCAGCTCGGGGTGGGGCAGGGGGCAAAATCAGCCCCAGCATTTT
CDR3 protein: CASSSGWGRGQNQPQHF

clone size: .
CDR3 length: 15
D gene: TRBD1
J gene: TRBJ2-7
V gene: TRBV19
CDR3 DNA: TGTGCCAGTAGTAACGGACAGGGGACCCTCTACGAGCAGTACTTC
CDR3 protein: CASSNGQGTLYEQYF

clone size: .
CDR3 length: 14
D gene: TRBD2
J gene: TRBJ2-7
V gene: TRBV6-5
CDR3 DNA: TGTGCCAGCAGTTATCTAGCGGGAGTCAACGAGCAGTACTTC
CDR3 protein: CASSYLAGVNEQYF

clone size: .
CDR3 length: 15
D gene: .
J gene: TRBJ2-1
V gene: TRBV4-1
CDR3 DNA: TGCGCCAGCAGCCCAACTGAAACCGAGGGTGTTGAGCAGTTCTTC
CDR3 protein: CASSPTETEGVEQFF

clone size: .
CDR3 length: 14
D gene: .
J gene: TRBJ1-1
V gene: TRBV11-2
CDR3 DNA: TGTGCCAGCAGCTCTCCACGGGAAGGGACTGAAGCTTTCTTT
CDR3 protein: CASSSPREGTEAFF

clone size: .
CDR3 length: 13
D gene: .
J gene: TRBJ1-1
V gene: TRBV7-3
CDR3 DNA: TGTGCCAGCAGTGGGCCCATGGACACTGAAGCTTTCTTT
CDR3 protein: CASSGPMDTEAFF

clone size: once
CDR3 length: 16
D gene: .
J gene: TRBJ1-1
V gene: TRBV20-1
CDR3 DNA: TGCAGTGCTAGTATCGGGGGAAGGGGGACGAACACTGAAGCTTTCTTT
CDR3 protein: CSASIGGRGTNTEAFF

clone size: once
CDR3 length: 15
D gene: .
J gene: TRBJ1-4
V gene: TRBV2
CDR3 DNA: TGTGCCAGCAGGCCCACAGGAACTCTCAATGAAAAACTGTTTTTT
CDR3 protein: CASRPTGTLNEKLFF

clone size: .
CDR3 length: 12
D gene: TRBD1
J gene: TRBJ1-5
V gene: TRBV20-1
CDR3 DNA: TGCAGTTCGGAGGGGGCTAATCAGCCCCAGCATTTT
CDR3 protein: CSSEGANQPQHF

clone size: .
CDR3 length: 13
D gene: .
J gene: TRBJ2-7
V gene: TRBV20-1
CDR3 DNA: TGCAGTGCTAGTTCTACCTTAACCTACGAGCAGTACTTC
CDR3 protein: CSASSTLTYEQYF

clone size: .
CDR3 length: 15
D gene: .
J gene: TRBJ2-2
V gene: TRBV10-3
CDR3 DNA: TGTGCCATCAGTGAGTCCAGGGACGGCACCGGGGAGCTGTTTTTT
CDR3 protein: CAISESRDGTGELFF

clone size: .
CDR3 length: 15
D gene: TRBD2
J gene: TRBJ2-3
V gene: TRBV4-1
CDR3 DNA: TGCGCCAGCAGCGCGGGGGTTGACGGCACAGATACGCAGTATTTT
CDR3 protein: CASSAGVDGTDTQYF

clone size: .
CDR3 length: 14
D gene: .
J gene: TRBJ2-6
V gene: TRBV28
CDR3 DNA: TGTGCCAGCAGGGGCGGGACTGGGGCCAACGTCCTGACTTTC
CDR3 protein: CASRGGTGANVLTF

clone size: .
CDR3 length: 18
D gene: TRBD2
J gene: TRBJ2-7
V gene: TRBV6-9
CDR3 DNA: TGTGCCAGCAGTTACGGCAGATCGGCGACGGGAGGGAGGTACGAGCAGTACTTC
CDR3 protein: CASSYGRSATGGRYEQYF

clone size: .
CDR3 length: 16
D gene: .
J gene: TRBJ1-2
V gene: TRBV4-1
CDR3 DNA: TGCGCCAGCAGCCAAGATGGTTTAGAGTCCTACTATGGCTACACCTTC
CDR3 protein: CASSQDGLESYYGYTF

clone size: few
CDR3 length: 12
D gene: .
J gene: TRBJ1-1
V gene: TRBV27
CDR3 DNA: TGTGCCAGCAGTTTCACAGGTGCGGCAGCTTTCTTT
CDR3 protein: CASSFTGAAAFF